The rows below give T cell receptor beta chains drawn from one sample of a study of T cells in Graves' hyperthyroidism and ophthalmopathy. TCRdb re-called the multiplex PCR reads with MiXCR, one entry per CDR3 protein. The table has approximately 360,000 distinct CDR3 sequences, about a sixth seen once. The source material was blood. These receptors all stem from a woman between 18 and 29 years old with Graves' hyperthyroidism that later progressed to Graves' ophthalmopathy. Each CDR3 is given with its conserved first and last residue. D genes are given only for firm matches. Clone size appears in some rows only: once, few, many, or a class for an expanded clone.

>TRBJ1-6|NA|TRBV20-1|TRBD1
TGCAGTGCTACCCGGACAGGGAGCTCCTATAATTCACCCCTCCACTTT
CSATRTGSSYNSPLHF
>TRBJ2-4|NA|TRBV3-1|TRBD1
TGTGCCAGCAGCCAATACTCCGACAGGGTGAACATTCAGTACTTC
CASSQYSDRVNIQYF
>TRBJ1-1|many|TRBV6-1|NA
TGTGCCAGCAGGACAGTAATGAACACTGAAGCTTTCTTT
CASRTVMNTEAFF
>TRBJ2-2|NA|TRBV6-1|NA
TGTGCCAGCAGTTGGGCCAGTTCTAGGACCGGGGAGCTGTTTTTT
CASSWASSRTGELFF
>TRBJ2-5|many|TRBV20-1|TRBD2
TGCAGTGCTATCATGGCTAGCGGTTCTATGGAGTACTTC
CSAIMASGSMEYF
>TRBJ1-6|few|TRBV5-8|TRBD1
TGTGCCAGCAGCTCGGGACAGGCCTATAATTCACCCCTCCACTTT
CASSSGQAYNSPLHF
>TRBJ2-7|many|TRBV27|NA
TGTGCCAGCGGGAGCGGTCTCTACGAGCAGTACTTC
CASGSGLYEQYF
>TRBJ2-2|NA|TRBV27|NA
TGTGCCAGCAGTTTAATCCAGGGGTCGGGAGGGGAGCTGTTTTTT
CASSLIQGSGGELFF
>TRBJ2-3|NA|TRBV29-1|TRBD2
TGCAGCGTTGTCTCCGCGGGAGTGGGGACAGATACGCAGTATTTT
CSVVSAGVGTDTQYF
>TRBJ1-5|many|TRBV6-1|NA
TGTGCCAGCCGCCTCAATGTCATGAGCAATCAGCCCCAGCATTTT
CASRLNVMSNQPQHF
>TRBJ1-1|NA|TRBV5-4|TRBD1
TGTGCCAGCAGCTTGGATCAGGGGGCGGACACTGAAGCTTTCTTT
CASSLDQGADTEAFF
>TRBJ2-5|many|TRBV11-3|NA
TGTGCCAGCAGCCGAGGAGGGCCTGAAGAGACCCAGTACTTC
CASSRGGPEETQYF
>TRBJ2-1|NA|TRBV20-1|TRBD2
TGCAGTGCGGCCTCGGGACTAGCGGGAGTCTTCTCCTACAATGAGCAGTTCTTC
CSAASGLAGVFSYNEQFF
>TRBJ2-7|many|TRBV28|NA
TGTGCCAGCACCAATTCCAGAGGAGTCTACGAGCAGTACTTC
CASTNSRGVYEQYF
>TRBJ2-5|many|TRBV29-1|NA
TGCAGCGTTGAGGAGGGGGGTGGACAGACCCAGTACTTC
CSVEEGGGQTQYF
>TRBJ2-7|many|TRBV7-9|TRBD2
TGTGCCAGCGGGACTAGCGGGAGAAACGAGCAGTACTTC
CASGTSGRNEQYF
>TRBJ2-7|few|TRBV6-2/TRBV6-3|TRBD2
TGTGCCAGCAGTTACGGACTAGACTACGAGCAGTACTTC
CASSYGLDYEQYF
>TRBJ2-7|many|TRBV20-1|NA
TGCAGTGCTAGATTTCGAGGGACCTACGAGCAGTACTTC
CSARFRGTYEQYF
>TRBJ2-5|few|TRBV27|TRBD1
TGTGCCAGCAGTCAATCAAGAACCGGGACAGGGGCGGGGGAGACCCAGTACTTC
CASSQSRTGTGAGETQYF
>TRBJ1-6|NA|TRBV18|NA
TGTGCCAGCTCACGCGGCCAAGATAATTCACCCCTCCACTTT
CASSRGQDNSPLHF
>TRBJ2-7|many|TRBV5-1|NA
TGCGCCAGCAGCGCAGGGACGGTGCCCTCCTACGAGCAGTACTTC
CASSAGTVPSYEQYF
>TRBJ1-1|NA|TRBV7-9|NA
TGTGCCAGCAGCTTTAAACAGGGTATGGGAGCTTTCTTT
CASSFKQGMGAFF
>TRBJ1-5|NA|TRBV20-1|NA
TGCAGTGCTAGTTCGCAGGGTCAGCCCCAGCATTTT
CSASSQGQPQHF
>TRBJ1-6|few|TRBV18|TRBD1
TGTGCCAGCTCTACCCAGGGACAGGGGATTATTTCACCCCTCCACTTT
CASSTQGQGIISPLHF
>TRBJ2-5|NA|TRBV20-1|TRBD2
TGCAGTGCTACTGATACGGGACTAGCGGGAGAAAGGGAGACCCAGTACTTC
CSATDTGLAGERETQYF
>TRBJ1-6|few|TRBV30|NA
TGTGCCTGGAGTGTGGACTTACTAAGCTCCTATAATTCACCCCTCCACTTT
CAWSVDLLSSYNSPLHF
>TRBJ1-5|NA|TRBV15|NA
TGTGCCACCAGCAGAGTGCAGGGGTATCAGCCCCAGCATTTT
CATSRVQGYQPQHF
>TRBJ2-3|many|TRBV20-1|TRBD2
TGCAGTGCTAGAGTTATTAGAGCGGGATCGAGCACAGATACGCAGTATTTT
CSARVIRAGSSTDTQYF